Listed below are T cell receptor beta chains from one sample, sequenced in a study of identical twins. One entry per CDR3 protein, called by TCRdb with MiXCR from the 5' RACE reads. Of roughly 250,000 distinct CDR3 sequences in the sample, over 12% were seen once. What was sequenced was memory (CD45RO+) T cells sorted from blood. These receptors came from a woman under 30 in good health. The CDR3 runs from the conserved cysteine through the conserved F or W. Clone size is given for some rows only: seen once, a few or many times, or a class if the clone is expanded.

TRBV7-6	few	TRBJ2-7	CASSSGLAGESSYEQYF
TRBV9	NA	TRBJ2-1	CASSFRTGDEQFF
TRBV4-2	NA	TRBJ2-3	CARGPWRGGIDTQYF
TRBV5-6	few	TRBJ1-1	CASSGVRGMNTEAFF
TRBV29-1	many	TRBJ2-3	CSVKYTHTDTQYF
TRBV3-1	few	TRBJ1-6	CASSQDPDSPLHF
TRBV10-2	many	TRBJ2-7	CASREDGTPYEQYF
TRBV5-6	NA	TRBJ2-1	CASSFGTAPGNEQFF
TRBV28	many	TRBJ1-2	CASSFMDRGANYGYTF
TRBV29-1	NA	TRBJ2-3	CSGLAGDLDTQYF
TRBV5-6	NA	TRBJ2-2	CASSLVPSGNTGELFF
TRBV12-3/TRBV12-4	many	TRBJ1-5	CASEGNGQPQHF
TRBV20-1	few	TRBJ2-2	CSARLDTGELFF
TRBV29-1	few	TRBJ2-1	CSVKTSGPYNEQFF